A single sample gave rise to the 15 T cell receptor beta chains below, sequenced in a study of cytomegalovirus exposure and HLA in healthy donors. Both 60 Vbeta primers and 13 Jbeta primers went into the PCR. Assay: immunoSEQ multiplex PCR; the TCRdb copy retains only in-frame clones and omits some. The sample contains under 250,000 clones, 79% of which appear only once. Source material: PBMCs. These receptors were collected from a man aged 50 to 60 in good health and CMV-seronegative.

This rearrangement joins TRBV6-5 to TRBJ1-1; TRBD1 is a possible D gene (6 bases). V was clipped by 5 bases and J by 3 bases, with 10 bases between them. Germline V gene data show CDR1 as MNHEY and CDR2 as SVGAGI. The CDR3 loop spans 13 amino acids. The chain's CDR3 is CASSLQGYTEAFF. CDR3 in DNA: TGTGCCAGCAGTCTTCAGGGGTACACTGAAGCTTTCTTT.

V and J are TRBV19 and TRBJ2-1; tentative D call: TRBD2 (6 bases). Germline CDR1 and CDR2: LNHDA and SQIVND (reference sequence). V lost 7 bases to trimming and J lost 7 bases, with 11 bases between them. The CDR3 sequence is 12 residues long. CDR3 nucleotides: TGTGCCAGTACCGGGAGTGGGAATGAGCAGTTCTTC. Translation gives CASTGSGNEQFF.

In its sample, this clone was seen a few times. CDR3 sequence reads: CASRGQGGTEAFF. CDR3 nucleotide sequence: TGTGCCAGCAGGGGACAGGGAGGGACTGAAGCTTTCTTT. The genes are TRBV28 and TRBJ1-1; 9 bases map to TRBD1. The CDR3 has 13 amino acids. Germline CDR1 is MDHEN and CDR2 is SYDVKM. V was pared by 6 bases and J by 5 bases, with 4 bases of the junction left unmatched.

This sequence joins TRBV27 and TRBJ2-4, with 11 bases fitting TRBD1. Germline CDR1 reads MNHEY; CDR2 reads SMNVEV (reference sequence). The CDR3 has 16 amino acids. Germline trimming cut 5 bases from V and 7 bases from J; bases unmatched to any gene: 10. The chain's CDR3 is CASSTPGTGGSNIQYF. The CDR3 region has the DNA TGTGCCAGCAGTACTCCGGGGACAGGGGGTTCGAACATTCAGTACTTC.

V is TRBV30 and J is TRBJ1-1, with a possible D match to TRBD1 (5 bases). Germline V gene sequence: CDR1 GTSNPN, CDR2 SVGIG (reference sequence). CDR3 length: 14 amino acids. The V end lost 1 base, the J end lost 1 base, and 10 bases lay between the germline ends. For the CDR3, the DNA is TGTGCCTGGAGTGCCGGGACTGGGAACACTGAAGCTTTCTTT. Translating gives CAWSAGTGNTEAFF. Full variable domain (missing parts from reference TRBV30 and TRBJ1-1): SQTIHQWPATLVQPVGSPLSLECTVEGTSNPNLYWYRQAAGRGLQLLFYSVGIGQISSEVPQNLSASRPQDRQFILSSKKLLLSDSGFYLCAWSAGTGNTEAFFGQGTRLTVV.

As for this clone: One end of the junction does not line up with germline, which may come from a read error. This chain links TRBV18 with TRBJ2-2; D is unresolved. This CDR3 has 14 residues. CDR1 and CDR2 (germline): KGHSH, LQKENI. CDR3 loop: CASSPVKNNGELFF. Here the CDR3 DNA reads TGTGCCAGCTCACCAGTAAAGAACAACGGGGAGCTGTTTTTT. The full variable domain, with the rest looked up from reference TRBV18 and TRBJ2-2, is NAGVMQNPRHLVRRRGQEARLRCSPMKGHSHVYWYRQLPEEGLKFMVYLQKENIIDESGMPKERFSAEFPKEGPSILRIQQVVRGDSAAYFCASSPVKNNGELFFGEGSRLTVL.

As for this clone: At one of its ends the junction is not consistent with the germline gene, which may arise from a read error. V gene TRBV18 combines with J gene TRBJ2-7, with 12 bases lining up with TRBD2. CDR1 KGHSH and CDR2 LQKENI come from the germline V gene. CDR3 length equals 15 residues. The CDR3 sequence is CASSPRTSGNYEQYF. CDR3 DNA: TGTGCCAGCTCCCCACGGACTAGCGGGAACTACGAGCAGTACTTC.

The rearrangement links TRBV29-1 to TRBJ2-4; 7 bases fit TRBD1. CDR3 length: 15 amino acids. Germline CDR1 and CDR2: SQVTM and ANQGSEA. J was trimmed by 6 bases and V by 4 bases; bases with no gene match: 12. The CDR3 coding sequence is TGCAGCGTTGGTGGAACTACAGGGGAAGGAAACATTCAGTACTTC. It yields the protein CSVGGTTGEGNIQYF.

This rearrangement joins TRBV4-1 to TRBJ2-1, with D unresolved. V gave up 4 bases and J gave up 2 bases, with 12 bases separating them. CDR1 MGHRA and CDR2 YSYEKL come from the germline V gene. The CDR3 has 15 residues. The CDR3 spells CASSLRHQPYNEQFF. The CDR3 DNA sequence: TGCGCCAGCAGCCTTCGACATCAACCCTACAATGAGCAGTTCTTC.

The V and J genes are TRBV5-1 and TRBJ2-7; 8 nucleotides align to TRBD1. The CDR3 is 13 residues long. V trimming: 4 bases; J trimming: 2 bases; junction bases outside the gene matches: 2. Germline V CDR1 and CDR2: SGHRS, YFSETQ. The CDR3 here is CASSPDRAYEQYF. DNA for the CDR3: TGCGCCAGCAGCCCGGACAGGGCCTACGAGCAGTACTTC.

This clone was recorded only once. J is TRBJ2-1 and V is TRBV18; 9 bases align to TRBD2. CDR1 is KGHSH and CDR2 is LQKENI in the germline V gene. V shed 0 bases and J 9 bases; nucleotides not matched to a gene: 9. The CDR3 runs to 16 residues. The CDR3 sequence is CASSPPASGIYGEQFF. The CDR3 bases are TGTGCCAGCTCACCACCGGCTAGCGGGATCTATGGTGAGCAGTTCTTC.

Written as DNA, the CDR3 is TGTGCCAGCAGCTCGGGACAGGGATCCTACGAGCAGTACTTC. This codes for CASSSGQGSYEQYF. V gene TRBV7-8 combines with J gene TRBJ2-7, with 9 bases aligning to TRBD1. The V segment lost 4 bases and the J segment 1 base; nucleotides outside the gene matches: 2. The CDR3 length is 14 residues. The germline V gene encodes CDR1 SGHVS and CDR2 FQNEAQ.

This clone was detected a few times. V is TRBV7-6 and J is TRBJ2-7; tentative D call: TRBD1 (6 bases). The germline V gene has CDR1 SGHVS and CDR2 FNYEAQ. V shed 5 bases and J shed 7 bases, with 9 bases lying between them. There are 11 residues in the CDR3. CDR3 in DNA: TGTGCCAGCAGCCCAGGGGTGGAGCAGTACTTC. Translated, it gives CASSPGVEQYF.

This sequence joins TRBV7-9 and TRBJ2-3; D might be TRBD2 (5 bases). Trimming left V 1 base short and J 3 bases short, with 8 bases between. Germline CDR1 SEHNR, CDR2 FQNEAQ (reference sequence). CDR3 size: 14 residues. Written as DNA, the CDR3 is TGTGCCAGCAGCTTAGTAGGACTGACAGATACGCAGTATTTT. This translates into CASSLVGLTDTQYF.

The rearrangement joins TRBV7-9 to TRBJ2-7; 12 bases map to TRBD2. J gave up 6 bases and V 3 bases, and 6 bases lay outside the gene matches. This CDR3 has 15 amino acids. The germline CDR1 and CDR2 sequences are SEHNR and FQNEAQ (reference sequence). The CDR3 DNA reads as TGTGCCAGCAGCTTCCTAGCGGGAGGGCCCTCCGAGCAGTACTTC. Translating it yields CASSFLAGGPSEQYF.